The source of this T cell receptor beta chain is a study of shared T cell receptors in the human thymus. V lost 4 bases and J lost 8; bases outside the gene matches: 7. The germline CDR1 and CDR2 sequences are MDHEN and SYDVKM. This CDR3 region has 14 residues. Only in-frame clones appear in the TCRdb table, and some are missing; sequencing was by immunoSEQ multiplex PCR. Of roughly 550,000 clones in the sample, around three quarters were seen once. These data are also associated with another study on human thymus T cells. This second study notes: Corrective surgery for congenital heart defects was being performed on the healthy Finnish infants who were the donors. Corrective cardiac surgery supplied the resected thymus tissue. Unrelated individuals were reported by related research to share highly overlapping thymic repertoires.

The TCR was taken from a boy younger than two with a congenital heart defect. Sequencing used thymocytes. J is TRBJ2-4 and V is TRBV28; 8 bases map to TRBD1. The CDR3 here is CASSSGQGSDIQYF. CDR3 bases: TGTGCCAGCAGTTCCGGACAGGGTTCCGACATTCAGTACTTC. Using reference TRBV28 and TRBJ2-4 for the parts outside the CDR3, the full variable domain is DVKVTQSSRYLVKRTGEKVFLECVQDMDHENMFWYRQDPGLGLRLIYFSYDVKMKEKGDIPEGYSVSREKKERFSLILESASTNQTSMYLCASSSGQGSDIQYFGAGTRLSVL.